This is a list of T cell receptor beta chains from one sample in a study of sequential checkpoint blockade in melanoma. Repertoires were generated with immunoSEQ multiplex PCR, while TCRdb's copy carries only in-frame clones and drops some. The data hold 2,500 to 3,000 clones, with 22% observed a single time. Sample: tumor tissue (inferred from file names), taken from a patient given nivolumab and ipilimumab in sequence. These receptors came from a human donor with melanoma. Both conserved end residues are part of each CDR3. Fields, in order: V gene, CDR3 length, CDR3 protein.

v_gene: TRBV19
len: 12
CDR3aa: CASSMWGLEQYF

v_gene: TRBV30
len: 15
CDR3aa: CAWRPGQLMGQPQHF

v_gene: TRBV15
len: 17
CDR3aa: CATSRDLEGLARGELFF

v_gene: TRBV30
len: 14
CDR3aa: CAWAGPSGTDTQYF

v_gene: TRBV9
len: 15
CDR3aa: CASSVYGGKGETQYF

v_gene: TRBV6-8
len: 15
CDR3aa: CAIRDYGQETGELFF

v_gene: TRBV15
len: 17
CDR3aa: CATSRDPVGTGAVELFF

v_gene: TRBV6-8
len: 15
CDR3aa: CASSWGGTGSYEQYF

v_gene: TRBV14
len: 14
CDR3aa: CASSPLTGLDTQYF

v_gene: TRBV15
len: 14
CDR3aa: CATSSGIYTDTQYF

v_gene: TRBV6-8
len: 12
CDR3aa: CASSRLHNEQFF

v_gene: TRBV6-8
len: 14
CDR3aa: CASSWGSESEKLFF

v_gene: TRBV7-8
len: 13
CDR3aa: CASSLDLNTEAFF

v_gene: TRBV10-2
len: 14
CDR3aa: CASSPTGGSYEQYF

v_gene: TRBV11-3
len: 16
CDR3aa: CASSYSGTGGLYGYTF

v_gene: TRBV11-3
len: 18
CDR3aa: CASSLVFGTSGSYNEQFF

v_gene: TRBV11-3
len: 15
CDR3aa: CASSRTAGGGYEQYF

v_gene: TRBV30
len: 12
CDR3aa: CAWNRLNQPQHF

v_gene: TRBV28
len: 14
CDR3aa: CASTVTGTGYGYTF

v_gene: TRBV18
len: 12
CDR3aa: CASSPQPGQAFF

v_gene: TRBV28
len: 14
CDR3aa: CASLGAAGANVLTF

v_gene: TRBV11-3
len: 15
CDR3aa: CASSLGGPGANVLTF

v_gene: TRBV28
len: 16
CDR3aa: CASRSIQGAGANVLTF

v_gene: TRBV19
len: 13
CDR3aa: CASSLGQEVEAFF

v_gene: TRBV28
len: 15
CDR3aa: CASSLRTGGLHEQYF

v_gene: TRBV6-8
len: 14
CDR3aa: CASSRQGGASEAFF

v_gene: TRBV6-8
len: 13
CDR3aa: CASISPGFTEAFF

v_gene: TRBV4-1
len: 15
CDR3aa: CASSPGSWGTDTQYF

v_gene: TRBV4-1
len: 16
CDR3aa: CASSQDPGQGIQPQHF

v_gene: TRBV25-1
len: 15
CDR3aa: CASSEPGTGYQPQHF

v_gene: TRBV29-1
len: 13
CDR3aa: CSAEGQGGTEAFF

v_gene: TRBV28
len: 15
CDR3aa: CASSLTSGNTGELFF

v_gene: TRBV18
len: 18
CDR3aa: CASSLSRTDPTKSNEQFF

v_gene: TRBV1
len: 15
CDR3aa: CTSSQDGTGVETQYF

v_gene: TRBV5-1
len: 14
CDR3aa: CASSLETGATEAFF

v_gene: TRBV5-1
len: 14
CDR3aa: CASSLVAGNEKLFF

v_gene: TRBV7-6
len: 16
CDR3aa: CASSLEGGTGTDTQYF

v_gene: TRBV11-3
len: 16
CDR3aa: CASSFWGVSSYNEQFF

v_gene: TRBV5-1
len: 15
CDR3aa: CASSLGGLYQETQYF

v_gene: TRBV11-3
len: 14
CDR3aa: CASSLGRPNEKLFF

v_gene: TRBV28
len: 14
CDR3aa: CASSLAGQGYGYTF

v_gene: TRBV6-8
len: 17
CDR3aa: CASSYSIPAGVRDTQYF

v_gene: TRBV15
len: 15
CDR3aa: CATSRDRGLNTEAFF

v_gene: TRBV19
len: 15
CDR3aa: CASVRDRASNQPQHF

v_gene: TRBV19
len: 14
CDR3aa: CASSIDRNTGELFF

v_gene: TRBV25-1
len: 16
CDR3aa: CASSTGTGGLQETQYF

v_gene: TRBV5-1
len: 15
CDR3aa: CASSPSDSGHNEQFF

v_gene: TRBV28
len: 15
CDR3aa: CASSSIAGGINEQYF

v_gene: TRBV6-8
len: 16
CDR3aa: CASSYGTEYLTGELFF

v_gene: TRBV11-3
len: 14
CDR3aa: CASSLPTGNNEQFF